This TCR beta chain was documented in a study of T cells in Graves' hyperthyroidism and ophthalmopathy. Germline V CDR1 and CDR2: SGDLS, YYNGEE. The ends were cut back, 4 bases at V and 7 bases at J, with 17 bases in the middle. CDR3 length: 15 amino acids. Using RNA transcripts as the source, TCR beta CDR3 regions were amplified. HTBI primers were employed in a first-round RT-PCR of the TCR CDR3. TCRdb re-derived calls from the multiplex PCR reads in MiXCR, one entry per CDR3 protein. The sample consists of 200,000 to 250,000 distinct CDR3 sequences, around 25% of them appearing once. Clinical symptoms, serum thyroxine and TRAb, thyroid ultrasound and orbital computed tomography together formed the diagnostic basis. Findings and caveats of the study: Among clonotypes expanded in thyroid above 0.001, most were also found in blood.

This clonotype occurred a few times. Its antigen is still unknown. The receptor's source is a woman between 40 and 55 years old with Graves' ophthalmopathy. This rearrangement joins TRBV9 to TRBJ2-2, with D perhaps given as TRBD1 or TRBD2 (6 bases each). The sample taken for sequencing was blood. CDR3 bases: TGTGCCAGCAGCCCCGGGGGCAGGGAAGTCGGGGAGCTGTTTTTT. This translates into CASSPGGREVGELFF.